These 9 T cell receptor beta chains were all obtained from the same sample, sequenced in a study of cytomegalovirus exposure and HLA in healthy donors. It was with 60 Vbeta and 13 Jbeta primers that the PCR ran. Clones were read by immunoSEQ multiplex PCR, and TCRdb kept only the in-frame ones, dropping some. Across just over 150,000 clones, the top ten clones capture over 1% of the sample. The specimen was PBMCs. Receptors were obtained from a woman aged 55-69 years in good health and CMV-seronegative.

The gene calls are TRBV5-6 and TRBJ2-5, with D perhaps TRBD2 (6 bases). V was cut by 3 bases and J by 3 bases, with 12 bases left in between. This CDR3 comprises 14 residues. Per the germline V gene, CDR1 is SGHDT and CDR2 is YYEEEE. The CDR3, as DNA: TGTGCCAGCAGCTCGATTAGCGGAGAAGAGACCCAGTACTTC. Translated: CASSSISGEETQYF. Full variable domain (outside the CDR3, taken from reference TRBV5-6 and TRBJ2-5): DAGVTQSPTHLIKTRGQQVTLRCSPKSGHDTVSWYQQALGQGPQFIFQYYEEEERQRGNFPDRFSGHQFPNYSSELNVNALLLGDSALYLCASSSISGEETQYFGPGTRLLVL.

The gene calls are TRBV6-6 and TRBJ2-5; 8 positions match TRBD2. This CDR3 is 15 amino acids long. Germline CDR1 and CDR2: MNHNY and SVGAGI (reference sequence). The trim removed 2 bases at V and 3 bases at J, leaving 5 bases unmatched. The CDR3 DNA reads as TGTGCCAGCAGTTACGTATCGGGGGGGGAAGAGACCCAGTACTTC. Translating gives CASSYVSGGEETQYF.

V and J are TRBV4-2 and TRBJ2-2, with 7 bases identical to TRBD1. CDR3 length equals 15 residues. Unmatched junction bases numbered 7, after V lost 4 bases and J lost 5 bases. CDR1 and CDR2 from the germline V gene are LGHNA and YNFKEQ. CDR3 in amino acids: CASSLQGQGTGELFF. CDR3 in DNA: TGTGCCAGCAGCCTACAGGGGCAAGGAACCGGGGAGCTGTTTTTT.

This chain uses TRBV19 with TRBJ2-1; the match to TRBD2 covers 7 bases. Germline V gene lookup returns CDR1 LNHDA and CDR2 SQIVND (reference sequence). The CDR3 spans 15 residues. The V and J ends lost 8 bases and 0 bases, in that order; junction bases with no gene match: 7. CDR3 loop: CASQTSLSSYNEQFF. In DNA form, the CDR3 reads TGTGCCAGTCAGACTAGCCTAAGCTCCTACAATGAGCAGTTCTTC.

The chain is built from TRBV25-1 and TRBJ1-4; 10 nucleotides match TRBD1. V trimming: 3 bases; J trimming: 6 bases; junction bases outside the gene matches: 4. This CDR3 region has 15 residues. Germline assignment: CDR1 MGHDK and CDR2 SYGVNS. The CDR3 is CASSDPGTGDEKLFF. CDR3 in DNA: TGTGCCAGCAGTGACCCCGGGACAGGGGATGAAAAACTGTTTTTT.

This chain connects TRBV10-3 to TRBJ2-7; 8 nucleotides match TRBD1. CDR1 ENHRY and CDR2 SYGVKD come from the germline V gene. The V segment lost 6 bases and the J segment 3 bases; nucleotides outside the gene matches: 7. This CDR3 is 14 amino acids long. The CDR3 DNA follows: TGTGCCATCAGCCCCGGGACAGGCCGCTACGAGCAGTACTTC. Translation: CAISPGTGRYEQYF.

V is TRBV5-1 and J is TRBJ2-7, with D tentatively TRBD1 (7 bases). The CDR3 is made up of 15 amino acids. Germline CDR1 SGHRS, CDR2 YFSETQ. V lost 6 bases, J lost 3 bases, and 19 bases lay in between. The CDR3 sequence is CASTLGGTANYEQYF. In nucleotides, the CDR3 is TGCGCCAGCACCCTTGGGGGGACAGCGAACTACGAGCAGTACTTC.

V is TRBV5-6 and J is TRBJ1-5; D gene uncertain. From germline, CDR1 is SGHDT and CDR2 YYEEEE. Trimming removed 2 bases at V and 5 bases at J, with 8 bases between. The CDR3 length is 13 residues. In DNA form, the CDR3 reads TGTGCCAGCAGCTTACTAGGAGATCAGCCCCAGCATTTT. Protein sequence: CASSLLGDQPQHF.

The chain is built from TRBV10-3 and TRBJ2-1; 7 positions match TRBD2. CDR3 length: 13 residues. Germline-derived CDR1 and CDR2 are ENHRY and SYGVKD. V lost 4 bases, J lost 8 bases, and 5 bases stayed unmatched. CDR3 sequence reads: CAISGSGKDEQFF. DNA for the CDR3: TGTGCCATCAGTGGGAGCGGGAAAGATGAGCAGTTCTTC.